The 3 T cell receptor beta chains below come from one sample, sequenced in a study of regulatory and conventional T cells in RAG deficiency (dated by TCRdb to about 2017). The method behind the library was the immunoSEQ multiplex PCR assay. Imported from immuneACCESS, the table was reduced by TCRdb to in-frame sequences with V and J called. These copies leave out some clones; in studies compared against another copy, an unresolved V gene accounts for under half, and the cause of the remainder is not known. For this sample there are about 32,000 clones; approximately 89% appear just once. The ten largest make up roughly 13% of the sample. The same data also went into a second study, on regulatory T cells. The second study also describes: The multiplex PCR relied on 52 forward TRBV primers and 13 reverse TRBJ primers, and amplification bias was corrected through assay-based and computational methods.

The sequenced sample consisted of CD8+ T cells sorted from blood. All receptors derive from a human donor in good health.

This clone was detected once. The chain is built from TRBV27 and TRBJ1-2; a possible D gene is TRBD1 (6 bases). Trimming stripped 0 bases from V and 4 bases from J, with 9 bases between. The CDR3 is 14 amino acids. Germline V CDR1 and CDR2: MNHEY, SMNVEV (reference sequence). The CDR3 DNA follows: TGTGCCAGCAGTTTATCGGGAGGGGGCTATGGCTACACCTTC. This sequence encodes CASSLSGGGYGYTF.

J is TRBJ1-1 and V is TRBV4-1; TRBD1 aligns across 7 bases. This CDR3 has 13 amino acids. Germline-derived CDR1 and CDR2 are MGHRA and YSYEKL. V dropped 5 bases and J dropped 7; count of bases not matched to a gene: 7. The CDR3: CASSKQGYDEAFF. For the CDR3, the DNA is TGCGCCAGCAGCAAACAGGGGTATGATGAAGCTTTCTTT.

Only a few counts were recorded for this clone. This chain joins TRBV6-5 and TRBJ1-1; possibly TRBD1 for D (6 bases). CDR3 length: 15 amino acids. Germline CDR1 is MNHEY and CDR2 is SVGAGI. Trimming removed 2 bases from V and 10 bases from J, with 20 bases in between. The CDR3 loop reads CASSYLGTGQVSAFF. In nucleotides, the CDR3 is TGTGCCAGCAGTTACCTTGGAACAGGGCAGGTTTCAGCTTTCTTT.